This is a list of T cell receptor beta chains from one sample in a study of T cell repertoires in cytomegalovirus infection. TCRdb reanalysed the reads using MiXCR and keeps one entry per CDR3 protein. In the table there are 80,000 to 90,000 distinct CDR3 sequences, approximately 46% of which are singletons. Their specific antigens are unknown. The sequencing used CD8+ T cells from cultured PBMCs, collected from culture after CMV antigen stimulation. Receptor source: a human donor in good health (CMV status not recorded). Some clones in this sample may be carry-over from other donors' samples. CDR3s include the opening cysteine and the closing phenylalanine or tryptophan. D genes are given only for firm matches. Clone sizes are given selectively: once, few, many, or a class where the clone is expanded.

D,size,J,V,CDR3,DNA
.,.,TRBJ2-7,TRBV3-1,CASSQDDRSSYEQYF,TGTGCCAGCAGCCAAGATGACAGGAGCTCCTACGAGCAGTACTTC
.,once,TRBJ1-4,TRBV7-3,CASSLTQVDEKLFF,TGTGCCAGCAGCTTAACACAGGTGGATGAAAAACTGTTTTTT
TRBD1,few,TRBJ1-2,TRBV28,CASSLDRGANGYTF,TGTGCCAGCAGTTTAGACAGGGGCGCCAATGGCTACACCTTC
.,.,TRBJ2-7,TRBV12-3/TRBV12-4,CASGPSNEQYF,TGTGCCAGCGGCCCTTCGAACGAGCAGTACTTC
.,.,TRBJ2-7,TRBV5-1,CASSFSGDEQYF,TGCGCCAGCAGCTTTTCAGGGGACGAGCAGTACTTC
.,few,TRBJ2-1,TRBV20-1,CSARLAGSYNEQFF,TGCAGTGCTAGGCTGGCGGGATCCTACAATGAGCAGTTCTTC
.,.,TRBJ2-7,TRBV27,CASSLMDPGAGEQYF,TGTGCCAGCAGTTTAATGGATCCGGGGGCAGGAGAGCAGTACTTC
.,.,TRBJ1-2,TRBV27,CASSPQGMSYGYTF,TGTGCCAGCAGTCCTCAAGGGATGAGCTATGGCTACACCTTC
.,.,TRBJ1-1,TRBV25-1,CASSEGALRGAFF,TGTGCCAGCAGTGAAGGAGCCCTCAGGGGAGCTTTCTTT
TRBD2,.,TRBJ2-1,TRBV4-1,CASSQGVRGGESSEQFF,TGCGCCAGCAGCCAAGGGGTACGGGGGGGCGAGAGTAGTGAGCAGTTCTTC
.,.,TRBJ2-1,TRBV4-2,CASSPRTQLSSYNEQFF,TGTGCCAGCAGCCCCAGGACGCAGTTGAGCTCCTACAATGAGCAGTTCTTC
.,few,TRBJ1-5,TRBV7-8,CASSLNEGDQPQHF,TGTGCCAGCAGCTTAAATGAGGGCGATCAGCCCCAGCATTTT
.,many,TRBJ2-1,TRBV7-2,CASSLVYGAYNEQFF,TGTGCCAGCAGCTTAGTTTACGGGGCCTACAATGAGCAGTTCTTC
.,.,TRBJ2-1,TRBV20-1,CSASLENEQFF,TGCAGTGCTAGTCTGGAGAATGAGCAGTTCTTC
TRBD2,.,TRBJ2-2,TRBV10-3,CAISGWTSGTGELFF,TGTGCCATCAGTGGTTGGACTAGCGGTACCGGGGAGCTGTTTTTT
TRBD1,.,TRBJ1-4,TRBV7-2,CASSSRPQGVNEKLFF,TGTGCCAGCAGCTCCCGACCACAGGGGGTTAATGAAAAACTGTTTTTT
TRBD2,.,TRBJ2-2,TRBV6-1,CASSEASGSIGELFF,TGTGCCAGCAGTGAGGCTAGCGGGTCGATCGGGGAGCTGTTTTTT
.,.,TRBJ2-6,TRBV28,CASRGISGANVLTF,TGTGCCAGCAGGGGGATTTCAGGGGCCAACGTCCTGACTTTC
.,.,TRBJ2-7,TRBV6-1,CASSWGEYYEQYF,TGTGCCAGCAGCTGGGGGGAATACTACGAGCAGTACTTC
.,few,TRBJ2-1,TRBV7-8,CASSLEQPEQFF,TGTGCCAGCAGCTTAGAACAGCCTGAGCAGTTCTTC
.,few,TRBJ2-5,TRBV7-9,CASSATTVNQETQYF,TGTGCCAGCAGCGCTACGACAGTGAACCAAGAGACCCAGTACTTC
TRBD1,.,TRBJ1-1,TRBV29-1,CSAPQGAGTEAFF,TGCAGCGCTCCGCAGGGGGCAGGGACTGAAGCTTTCTTT
.,.,TRBJ1-2,TRBV28,CASSTPVALSVRYRYTF,TGTGCCAGCAGTACACCCGTGGCATTAAGCGTTAGATATCGCTACACCTTC
TRBD2,.,TRBJ2-7,TRBV19,CASSPRREGPYEQYF,TGTGCCAGTAGTCCGCGGCGGGAGGGGCCCTACGAGCAGTACTTC
.,.,TRBJ1-2,TRBV19,CASSITSLEGYTF,TGTGCCAGTAGTATAACCTCACTTGAGGGCTACACCTTC
TRBD2,.,TRBJ2-1,TRBV7-8,CASSLVGLAGGSSYNEQFF,TGTGCCAGCAGCTTAGTTGGTCTAGCGGGAGGGAGCTCCTACAATGAGCAGTTCTTC
TRBD1,.,TRBJ2-1,TRBV11-2,CASSSGTGGYNEQFF,TGTGCCAGCAGCTCCGGGACAGGGGGTTACAATGAGCAGTTCTTC
.,.,TRBJ2-2,TRBV6-1,CASSTEQVLSGELFF,TGTGCCAGCAGTACAGAACAGGTTCTGAGCGGGGAGCTGTTTTTT
.,.,TRBJ2-1,TRBV7-8,CASSFEGSYNEQFF,TGTGCCAGCAGCTTTGAAGGGTCCTACAATGAGCAGTTCTTC